This record covers a single TCR beta chain. Its target is not known. From the reads, TCRdb called clonotypes with MiXCR, one entry per CDR3 protein. Among approximately 73,000 distinct CDR3 sequences listed, 35% to 50% were seen once. This sample was included in a study of T cell repertoires in cytomegalovirus infection. V was clipped by 7 bases and J by 6 bases; unmatched bases: 16. Germline CDR1 SGHRS, CDR2 YFSETQ. The CDR3 sequence is 16 residues long. This receptor was identified in a human donor in good health (CMV status not recorded). Some clones in this sample may be carry-over from other donors' samples. The rearrangement uses TRBV5-1 and TRBJ1-1; 9 bases map to TRBD1. Here the sequenced sample was CD8+ T cells from cultured PBMCs, taken from culture after CMV antigen stimulation. CDR3 residues: CASRTGGETVAAEAFF. The CDR3 bases are TGCGCCAGCCGAACAGGGGGCGAGACGGTCGCGGCTGAAGCTTTCTTT.